This T cell receptor beta chain was identified in a study of blood T cells in healthy people across ages. Findings of the study overall: Older individuals had lower TCR beta diversity per million T cells (the decline was roughly linear). PBMCs went unsorted, and a conclusive naive versus antigen-experienced comparison was therefore prevented.

This clonotype showed up just a few times. The antigen remains undetermined. A clone one base away is much larger, so this may be a read error. Individuals who donated were healthy Caucasians from Russia aged roughly 6 to 95. Primed by a sample-barcoded 5' primer and a J-beta primer mix, a second PCR proceeded for about 6 to 11 cycles. A 12-random-nucleotide template-switch adaptor tagged each cDNA molecule. MiXCR, applied by TCRdb to the 5' RACE reads, yields one record per CDR3 protein. The sample includes around 870,000 distinct CDR3 sequences, 29% of them seen just once. Germline CDR1 is KGHDR and CDR2 is SFDVKD. There are 16 residues in the CDR3.

The sample was blood. This chain connects TRBV24-1 to TRBJ2-1, with D uncertain. The tail of the sequence fits TRBJ2-7 better, so the J call may be wrong. The receptor's source is a woman over 75 in good health. The CDR3 DNA sequence: TGTGCCACCAGTGAAAGACGGCCAAACTCCTACAATGAGCAGTACTTC. Translated, it gives CATSERRPNSYNEQYF.